The 16 T cell receptor beta chains given below trace back to one sample, sequenced in a study of OX40 agonist ivuxolimab in advanced cancers. Produced via immunoSEQ multiplex PCR; TCRdb's table is partial and in-frame only. The sample has tens of thousands of clones; around 82% are singletons. The material sequenced was CD4+ or CD8+ T cells sorted from blood, taken in a trial of the OX40 agonist ivuxolimab. The receptor set was obtained from an adult with an advanced solid tumor such as melanoma, head and neck, liver or kidney cancer.

V and J are TRBV11-2 and TRBJ2-1; a weak D match, TRBD2 (6 bases). Germline values: CDR1 SGHAT, CDR2 FQNNGV. The CDR3 length is 13 residues. The V end lost 2 bases, the J end lost 10 bases, and 12 bases lay between the germline ends. CDR3 in amino acids: CASSLNSRGEQFF. DNA for the CDR3: TGTGCCAGCAGCTTAAACTCCCGGGGGGAGCAGTTCTTC.

This chain links TRBV18 with TRBJ1-5; D is ambiguous. V gave up 2 bases and J gave up 3 bases, with 5 bases separating them. The CDR3 has 13 residues. From germline, CDR1 is KGHSH and CDR2 LQKENI. In nucleotides, the CDR3 is TGTGCCAGCTCACCATACTACAATCAGCCCCAGCATTTT. The encoded protein is CASSPYYNQPQHF.

This sequence joins TRBV6-5 and TRBJ1-2, with D maybe TRBD1 (5 bases). Looked up from germline, CDR1 is MNHEY and CDR2 is SVGAGI. Trimming left V 5 bases short and J 4 bases short, with 14 bases between. There are 14 residues in the CDR3. CDR3 region: CASSPLGGIYGYTF. For the CDR3, the DNA is TGTGCCAGCAGTCCGCTGGGGGGAATCTATGGCTACACCTTC.

This clone is labeled medium-sized (0.01 to 0.1%). This sequence joins TRBV19 and TRBJ2-3; 11 positions agree with TRBD2. The J segment lost 9 bases and the V segment lost 3 bases, leaving 8 bases of the junction unmatched. CDR1 is LNHDA, CDR2 SQIVND, per germline (reference sequence). This CDR3 is built from 15 residues. The CDR3 loop is CASSMRSSGGSTQYF. The DNA of the CDR3 is TGTGCCAGTAGTATGAGGTCTAGCGGGGGGTCCACGCAGTATTTT.

The chain uses TRBV11-2 and TRBJ1-2; maybe TRBD1 (6 bases). Germline V gives CDR1 SGHAT, CDR2 FQNNGV. The V end was cut by 4 bases, the J end by 4 bases, with 16 bases between. The CDR3 consists of 15 residues. DNA for the CDR3: TGTGCCAGCAGCTCTACCCGGGGGGGCGGCTATGGCTACACCTTC. It yields the protein CASSSTRGGGYGYTF. The full variable domain, with the rest looked up from reference TRBV11-2 and TRBJ1-2, is EAGVAQSPRYKIIEKRQSVAFWCNPISGHATLYWYQQILGQGPKLLIQFQNNGVVDDSQLPKDRFSAERLKGVDSTLKIQPAKLEDSAVYLCASSSTRGGGYGYTFGSGTRLTVV.

By share, this clone ranks as medium-sized. This rearrangement joins TRBV2 to TRBJ1-1, with D hard to call. Trimming cost V 5 bases and J 4 bases, with 8 bases left between them. Germline-derived CDR1 and CDR2 are SNHLY and FYNNEI. The CDR3 has 12 residues. The CDR3 nucleotides are TGTGCCAGCAGTCTGTTGGGCACTGAAGCTTTCTTT. It codes for CASSLLGTEAFF.

The chain recombines TRBV6-5 with TRBJ1-3; D is undetermined. The CDR3 has 13 amino acids. Deletions cut 7 bases from V and 0 bases from J, with 7 bases between. Germline values: CDR1 MNHEY, CDR2 SVGAGI. Here the CDR3 DNA reads TGTGCCAGCATCGGGAGCTCTGGAAACACCATATATTTT. It specifies CASIGSSGNTIYF.

In its sample, this clone was seen once. The rearrangement links TRBV7-9 to TRBJ1-1, with no clear D. The CDR3 contains 14 residues. CDR1 SEHNR and CDR2 FQNEAQ come from the germline V gene (reference sequence). Trimming removed 7 bases from V and 3 bases from J, with 15 bases in between. CDR3 amino acids: CASTSAGRDTEAFF. In DNA form, the CDR3 reads TGTGCCAGCACCTCCGCCGGGAGGGACACTGAAGCTTTCTTT.

In its sample, this clone was seen once. This chain uses TRBV6-6 with TRBJ1-2, with 9 bases identical to TRBD1. The CDR3 totals 14 residues. Germline V gene sequence: CDR1 MNHNY, CDR2 SVGAGI (reference sequence). The V and J ends lost 2 bases and 5 bases, in that order; junction bases with no gene match: 3. The CDR3 sequence is CASSYEGQGYGYTF. The DNA of the CDR3 is TGTGCCAGCAGTTACGAGGGACAGGGATATGGCTACACCTTC.

This clone is a singleton in its sample. V is TRBV23-1 and J is TRBJ2-7; unclear D gene. TRBV23-1 is an ORF, and what it does is uncertain. The CDR3 contains 12 residues. V was pared by 9 bases and J by 3 bases, with 12 bases between. Here the CDR3 reads CASPEVSYEQYF. DNA of the CDR3: TGCGCCAGTCCAGAGGTGAGCTACGAGCAGTACTTC.

The CDR3: CASSVGLARSEQYF. The CDR3, as DNA: TGTGCCAGCAGCGTAGGACTAGCGCGCTCCGAGCAGTACTTC. The V and J genes are TRBV9 and TRBJ2-7, with 8 bases matching TRBD2. This CDR3 is 14 amino acids long. Germline lookup yields CDR1 SGDLS and CDR2 YYNGEE. V shed 0 bases and J 6 bases; nucleotides not matched to a gene: 5.

The chain has TRBV14 and TRBJ1-2; no definite D call. This CDR3 has 13 amino acids. Germline V lookup: CDR1 SGHDN, CDR2 FVKESK. Trimming took 0 bases from V and 13 from J, leaving 15 bases between them. The CDR3 region is CASSQERTVSITF. DNA of the CDR3: TGTGCCAGCAGCCAAGAGAGGACTGTCTCGATCACCTTC.

The genes are TRBV5-4 and TRBJ1-2; D gene ambiguous. CDR1 is SGHNT and CDR2 is YYREEE in the germline V gene (reference sequence). This CDR3 spans 12 amino acids. Trimming removed 2 bases at V and 4 bases at J, with 6 bases between. The CDR3 DNA sequence: TGTGCCAGCAGCTTCATGGCCTATGGCTACACCTTC. It translates to CASSFMAYGYTF.

V is TRBV7-3 and J is TRBJ2-6; possibly TRBD2 for D (5 bases). The CDR3 extends over 16 amino acids. The ends were cut back, 0 bases at V and 2 bases at J, with 8 bases in the middle. Germline values: CDR1 SGHTA, CDR2 FQGTGA. This chain's CDR3 is CASSLTSGTGANVLTF. For the CDR3, the DNA is TGTGCCAGCAGCTTAACGTCCGGGACTGGGGCCAACGTCCTGACTTTC.

The chain has TRBV7-9 and TRBJ2-2; TRBD1 agrees at 7 bases. Germline lookup yields CDR1 SEHNR and CDR2 FQNEAQ (reference sequence). V lost 3 bases, J lost 4 bases, and 17 bases stayed unmatched. The CDR3 has 19 amino acids. CDR3 sequence (DNA): TGTGCCAGCAGCTTTGGCAATGTCGTGAGGGGGCTCAGCACCGGGGAGCTGTTTTTT. Translation: CASSFGNVVRGLSTGELFF.

The chain is built from TRBV14 and TRBJ1-2; a weak D match, TRBD1 (5 bases). V was shortened by 1 base and J by 3 bases, with 9 bases between the two germline ends. This CDR3 has 14 residues. CDR1 and CDR2 from the germline V gene are SGHDN and FVKESK. CDR3 loop: CASSQARGHYGYTF. CDR3 nucleotide sequence: TGTGCCAGCAGCCAAGCTCGGGGACACTATGGCTACACCTTC. Full variable domain (rest looked up from reference TRBV14 and TRBJ1-2): EAGVTQFPSHSVIEKGQTVTLRCDPISGHDNLYWYRRVMGKEIKFLLHFVKESKQDESGMPNNRFLAERTGGTYSTLKVQPAELEDSGVYFCASSQARGHYGYTFGSGTRLTVV.